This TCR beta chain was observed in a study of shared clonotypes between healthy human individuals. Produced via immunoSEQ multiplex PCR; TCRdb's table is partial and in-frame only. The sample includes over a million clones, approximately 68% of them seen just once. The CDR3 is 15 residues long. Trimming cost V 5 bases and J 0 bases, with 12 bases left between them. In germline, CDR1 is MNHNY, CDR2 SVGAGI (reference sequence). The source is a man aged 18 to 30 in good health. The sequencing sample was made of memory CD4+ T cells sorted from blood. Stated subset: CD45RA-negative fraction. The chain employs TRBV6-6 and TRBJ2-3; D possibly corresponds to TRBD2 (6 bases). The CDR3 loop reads CASSIRGGSTDTQYF. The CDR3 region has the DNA TGTGCCAGCAGTATCCGGGGAGGTAGCACAGATACGCAGTATTTT.